The 7 T cell receptor beta chains reported below all come from one sample, sequenced in a study of CD8 T cells in ankylosing spondylitis. General study results and limits: A TCR beta motif made of several highly homologous variants seemed typical of ankylosing spondylitis blood.

TCRdb reprocessed the 5' RACE reads with MiXCR, giving one entry per CDR3 protein. The sample carries fewer than 550,000 distinct CDR3 sequences, roughly 5% recorded once. What these receptors recognize is not known. Sequencing used blood, either unsorted or a sorted T cell fraction (not recorded which). The receptors were gathered from a male donor with ankylosing spondylitis.

This clonotype was counted many times. The chain has TRBV10-3 and TRBJ2-7; D might be TRBD2 (7 bases). This CDR3 is built from 16 residues. Germline V gives CDR1 ENHRY, CDR2 SYGVKD. V was clipped by 0 bases and J by 5 bases, with 17 bases between them. CDR3 nucleotide sequence: TGTGCCATCAGTGAGTCGGGGGGGGCGGGATCCCACGAGCAGTACTTC. Its protein product is CAISESGGAGSHEQYF.

This clonotype was seen at least ten times. The gene calls are TRBV20-1 and TRBJ1-2; 11 bases agree with TRBD1. This CDR3 is 17 amino acids long. Germline V gene data show CDR1 as DFQATT and CDR2 as SNEGSKA (reference sequence). With 0 bases clipped from V and 4 bases from J, the junction kept 10 bases outside the gene matches. CDR3 nucleotide sequence: TGCAGTGCTAGAGATCGGACAGGGGGCGTTTCGGTCTATGGCTACACCTTC. This sequence encodes CSARDRTGGVSVYGYTF.

The table lists this clonotype with many counts. CDR3 sequence reads: CASSVGLAGGEQYF. The CDR3 nucleotides are TGTGCCAGCAGCGTAGGCCTAGCGGGTGGCGAGCAGTACTTC. V is TRBV9 and J is TRBJ2-7, with 8 bases lining up with TRBD2. Germline-derived CDR1 and CDR2 are SGDLS and YYNGEE. V shed 0 bases and J 6 bases; nucleotides not matched to a gene: 5. The CDR3 is 14 residues long.

This clonotype was counted many times. This rearrangement joins TRBV5-1 to TRBJ2-3; tentatively, D is TRBD2 (6 bases). The CDR3 has 14 amino acids. Per the germline V gene, CDR1 is SGHRS and CDR2 is YFSETQ. V lost 3 bases to trimming and J lost 1 base, with 9 bases between them. CDR3 residues: CASSWGDGTDTQYF. CDR3 nucleotides: TGCGCCAGCAGCTGGGGGGACGGCACAGATACGCAGTATTTT.

This clonotype has ten or more counts. This rearrangement joins TRBV18 to TRBJ2-2; unclear D gene. Looked up from germline, CDR1 is KGHSH and CDR2 is LQKENI. The V and J ends lost 6 bases and 6 bases respectively, with 5 bases between them. The CDR3 totals 11 residues. The chain's CDR3 is CASSSAGELFF. CDR3 DNA sequence: TGTGCCAGCTCTTCCGCCGGGGAGCTGTTTTTT. The whole variable domain, remainder taken from reference TRBV18 and TRBJ2-2, is NAGVMQNPRHLVRRRGQEARLRCSPMKGHSHVYWYRQLPEEGLKFMVYLQKENIIDESGMPKERFSAEFPKEGPSILRIQQVVRGDSAAYFCASSSAGELFFGEGSRLTVL.

The rearrangement uses TRBV3-1 and TRBJ2-5; D remains ambiguous. This CDR3 is 11 amino acids long. The germline V gene has CDR1 LGHDT and CDR2 YNNKEL (reference sequence). Trimming took off 3 bases at V and 4 bases at J, with 3 bases between the two ends. The CDR3, as DNA: TGTGCCAGCAGCCACGGAGAGACCCAGTACTTC. Protein sequence: CASSHGETQYF.

V usage is TRBV20-1 and J usage is TRBJ2-1; perhaps TRBD2 as D (7 bases). From germline, CDR1 is DFQATT and CDR2 SNEGSKA (reference sequence). V was shortened by 6 bases and J by 4 bases, with 19 bases between the two germline ends. This CDR3 has 15 residues. The CDR3 coding sequence is TGCAGTGCCCACCCGGGGGGCAGACGTTACAATGAGCAGTTCTTC. This gives the protein CSAHPGGRRYNEQFF.